This record concerns one T cell receptor (beta chain) sequence. Its antigen is still unknown. Base qualities are not provided; no much larger clone lies one nucleotide away. In the paper's terms, the time point label means: healthy volunteer bleed at 6 weeks. Total RNA was extracted from unfractionated whole blood that had been collected in Tempus Blood RNA tubes. About 5 healthy volunteers served as TCR sequencing controls and were bled at day 0, 2 weeks and 6 weeks. The data originate from a study of human T cells and chemical hapten exposure (dated by TCRdb to about 2021). For context, the study as a whole: Libraries were pooled for sequencing, and variation in per-sample TCR yields was attributed mainly to small differences in library volumes within the pool. Both TCR alpha and TCR beta chains were sequenced from each blood RNA sample. This study followed changes in the peripheral blood TCR repertoire in vivo during primary and secondary sensitization of alopecia patients to the hapten diphenylcyclopropenone (DPC). What the study reported, not specific to this receptor: No change with DPC sensitization was found in the number of TCRs above 1 in 1000 frequency, and no evidence of global repertoire structure alterations was found. Repeated subsampling changed both the strength of the expansion versus patch-test correlation and the threshold at which the correlation became significant.

The library came from RACE. The sample was run on a NextSeq 500. Library preparation attached unique molecular identifiers to individual cDNA molecules for quantitative, reproducible TCR counting. The published analysis was carried out like this. Samples had a median of around 92,000 TCRs, with a range from 23,224 to 690,600. V, J and CDR3 annotation of the TCR reads was performed with the Decombinator software suite. To make PS versus PT1 abundance plots, every sample was subsampled to the same number of TCRs (28,000). Expanded TCRs were defined as absent before sensitization and observed at least eight times at the 2-week time point. In TCRdb, the public reads were trimmed at Q25 with fastp and aligned with MiXCR, with productive beta chains retained. Each record represents a unique CDR3 protein, reported with the most common genes and DNA among its rows. Clone size and V and J calls follow TCRdb, not the original study. In all, the sample holds under 90,000 distinct CDR3 sequences, and 7% to 9% of those were seen once. The top ten constitute roughly 1.4% of the sample.

The source of this sequence is a male donor in good health. Some clones in this sample may be carry-over from other donors' samples. Sequencing was carried out using whole blood.

The CDR3 corresponds to CASSLNTGPETQYF. The DNA is TGTGCCAGCAGTCTTAATACAGGGCCAGAGACCCAGTACTTC. Recombination connected TRBV28 to TRBJ2-5; possibly the D gene is TRBD1, per 6 matching bases. For CDR1 and CDR2, the germline V gene lists MDHEN and SYDVKM. Deletion took 5 bases off V and 4 bases off J, with a span of 14 bases between the germline ends. From the cysteine through the phenylalanine, the CDR3 covers 14 amino acids. CDR3 DNA only is kept here, 42 bases in frame from base 1.